The clone carrying this T cell receptor (beta chain) was picked up one time. The antigen is undetermined. This sample is part of a study of cytomegalovirus exposure and HLA in healthy donors. Study findings and constraints: Researchers catalogued roughly 150 TCR beta chains as cytomegalovirus-associated. Three chains tied to CMV proved CMV antigen-specific in vitro.

Use of 60 Vbeta and 13 Jbeta primers characterized the PCR. The data were produced by immunoSEQ multiplex PCR, yet TCRdb's version contains in-frame clones alone and is incomplete. The sample records 130,000 to 150,000 clones, approximately 73% being singletons. CDR1 and CDR2 from the germline V gene are SGDLS and YYNGEE. The ends were cut back, 5 bases at V and 1 base at J, with 9 bases in the middle. The CDR3 is 13 amino acids. This chain uses TRBV9 with TRBJ1-1; a weak D match, TRBD1 (5 bases). Sequenced input: PBMCs. This clonotype was sampled from a young woman in good health and CMV-seronegative. CDR3: CASSGDWNTEAFF. CDR3 bases: TGTGCCAGCAGTGGGGACTGGAACACTGAAGCTTTCTTT.